What follows are 11 T cell receptor beta chains derived from one specimen sequenced in a study of technical replicates of blood from a few donors. This table comes from immunoSEQ multiplex PCR, and its TCRdb copy is limited to in-frame clones, with some not included. The sample lists 81,000 or so clones; just over 95% were seen once. Sequencing was done on a sample of T cells isolated from PBMCs. These TCRs come from a human donor in good health.

The chain joins TRBV9 to TRBJ1-3; D possibly corresponds to TRBD1 (6 bases). Trimming cost V 0 bases and J 4 bases, with 17 bases left between them. Germline-derived CDR1 and CDR2 are SGDLS and YYNGEE. The CDR3 is 17 amino acids. CDR3 nucleotides: TGTGCCAGCAGCGTAGCTGGGACAAGAGCTATCGGAAACACCATATATTTT. Its protein product is CASSVAGTRAIGNTIYF.

The CDR3, as DNA: TGTGCCAGTAGTATAAAGGGAACAGGGGGTCAGCCCCAGCATTTT. Translating it yields CASSIKGTGGQPQHF. J is TRBJ1-5 and V is TRBV19; TRBD1 agrees at 8 bases. Germline CDR1 LNHDA, CDR2 SQIVND (reference sequence). CDR3 size: 15 residues. Germline trimming cut 2 bases from V and 6 bases from J; bases unmatched to any gene: 6.

The V gene is TRBV4-1, the J gene TRBJ2-3; 15 nucleotides line up with TRBD2. Germline CDR1 reads MGHRA; CDR2 reads YSYEKL. Trimming cost V 3 bases and J 0 bases; bases outside gene matches: 4. This CDR3 is built from 18 residues. DNA of the CDR3: TGCGCCAGCAGCCACCGGACTAGCGGGGGGGCTAGCACAGATACGCAGTATTTT. The encoded protein is CASSHRTSGGASTDTQYF.

V and J are TRBV30 and TRBJ2-7; D gene unclear. The CDR3 contains 11 residues. Germline loops: CDR1 GTSNPN, CDR2 SVGIG (reference sequence). Trimming left V 1 base short and J 3 bases short, with 4 bases between. Written as DNA, the CDR3 is TGTGCCTGGAGTGCGGTCTACGAGCAGTACTTC. Its translation is CAWSAVYEQYF.

The CDR3 coding sequence is TGTGCCAGCAGCTTAATAGGGTCAGGGATCACCGGGGAGCTGTTTTTT. Encoded protein: CASSLIGSGITGELFF. The J gene is TRBJ2-2, the V gene TRBV7-3; a possible D gene is TRBD1 (5 bases). CDR1 and CDR2 from the germline V gene are SGHTA and FQGTGA. Trimming shortened V by 1 base and J by 4 bases, and 13 bases separated the two germline ends. The CDR3 is made up of 16 amino acids. The variable domain in full, completed from reference TRBV7-3 and TRBJ2-2, reads GAGVSQTPSNKVTEKGKYVELRCDPISGHTALYWYRQSLGQGPEFLIYFQGTGAADDSGLPNDRFFAVRPEGSVSTLKIQRTERGDSAVYLCASSLIGSGITGELFFGEGSRLTVL.

The J gene is TRBJ2-1, the V gene TRBV2, with 7 bases aligning to TRBD1. The trim removed 6 bases at V and 5 bases at J, leaving 4 bases unmatched. Germline V gene data show CDR1 as SNHLY and CDR2 as FYNNEI. This CDR3 is built from 13 residues. Here the CDR3 DNA reads TGTGCCAGCAGGCGGACAGGTAACAATGAGCAGTTCTTC. Its translation: CASRRTGNNEQFF.

The rearrangement links TRBV15 to TRBJ1-5; 10 bases fit TRBD1. The germline V gene has CDR1 LNHNV and CDR2 YYDKDF (reference sequence). This CDR3 spans 15 amino acids. Trimming cost V 3 bases and J 6 bases; bases outside gene matches: 5. The CDR3 sequence: CATSSQGQGFQPQHF. The CDR3 nucleotides are TGTGCCACCAGCAGCCAGGGACAGGGGTTTCAGCCCCAGCATTTT.

This sequence joins TRBV28 and TRBJ2-7; 9 bases match TRBD1. The J segment lost 6 bases and the V segment lost 2 bases, leaving 5 bases of the junction unmatched. CDR1 MDHEN and CDR2 SYDVKM come from the germline V gene. This CDR3 has 14 amino acids. CDR3 loop: CASSLGTGSSEQYF. DNA of the CDR3: TGTGCCAGCAGTTTAGGGACAGGGAGTAGCGAGCAGTACTTC.

The gene calls are TRBV5-3 and TRBJ2-7; TRBD2 might be the D (5 bases). TRBV5-3 is placed among ORFs of uncertain function. V lost 0 bases and J 3 bases, leaving 13 bases between the germline ends. The CDR3 totals 15 residues. CDR3 residues: CARSLARGALYEQYF. The CDR3 DNA is TGTGCCAGAAGCTTGGCCCGGGGAGCCCTCTACGAGCAGTACTTC.

This chain uses TRBV27 with TRBJ2-7, with a possible D match to TRBD1 (6 bases). This CDR3 comprises 15 residues. V lost 5 bases, J lost 3 bases, and 17 bases lay in between. Germline V gene data show CDR1 as MNHEY and CDR2 as SMNVEV (reference sequence). DNA for the CDR3: TGTGCCAGCAGTACCCGATTTAGGACAGACTACGAGCAGTACTTC. Translated: CASSTRFRTDYEQYF.

The CDR3 protein is CAWRRSGGKYNEQFF. The CDR3 DNA reads as TGTGCCTGGAGGCGTAGCGGGGGGAAATACAATGAGCAGTTCTTC. This rearrangement joins TRBV30 to TRBJ2-1; TRBD2 aligns across 10 bases. This CDR3 has 15 residues. Germline CDR1 and CDR2: GTSNPN and SVGIG (reference sequence). The J segment lost 4 bases and the V segment lost 3 bases, leaving 6 bases of the junction unmatched.